This T cell receptor beta chain was sequenced for a study of T cells in Graves' hyperthyroidism and ophthalmopathy. Study results and limitations: The model foresaw ophthalmopathy a median 6.5 months prior to onset. Ophthalmopathy stood apart from stable hyperthyroidism in a 13 V-J model.

This clonotype was found many times. Antigen specificity is unknown. The CDR3 extends over 14 amino acids. V trimming: 3 bases; J trimming: 2 bases; junction bases outside the gene matches: 6. Germline CDR1 and CDR2: DFQATT and SNEGSKA (reference sequence). The investigators amplified TCR beta CDR3 regions from RNA transcripts. First-round RT-PCR of the TCR CDR3 relied on the HTBI primer set. Using its own MiXCR run on the multiplex PCR reads, TCRdb lists one record per CDR3 protein. The sample has around 300,000 distinct CDR3 sequences, roughly a fifth seen once. Ophthalmopathy patients showed a Clinical Activity Score of at least 3, NOSPECS grade of at least 4 and duration under 3 months. The source of the PBMCs was about 10 ml of fresh peripheral blood.

The chain has TRBV20-1 and TRBJ2-7, with 8 bases that match TRBD2. Material for sequencing was blood. The TCR sequence derives from a man in his fifties with Graves' ophthalmopathy. As DNA, the CDR3 is TGCAGTGCTAGTTCCCCAGCGGGAGCCTACGAGCAGTACTTC. Encoded protein: CSASSPAGAYEQYF.